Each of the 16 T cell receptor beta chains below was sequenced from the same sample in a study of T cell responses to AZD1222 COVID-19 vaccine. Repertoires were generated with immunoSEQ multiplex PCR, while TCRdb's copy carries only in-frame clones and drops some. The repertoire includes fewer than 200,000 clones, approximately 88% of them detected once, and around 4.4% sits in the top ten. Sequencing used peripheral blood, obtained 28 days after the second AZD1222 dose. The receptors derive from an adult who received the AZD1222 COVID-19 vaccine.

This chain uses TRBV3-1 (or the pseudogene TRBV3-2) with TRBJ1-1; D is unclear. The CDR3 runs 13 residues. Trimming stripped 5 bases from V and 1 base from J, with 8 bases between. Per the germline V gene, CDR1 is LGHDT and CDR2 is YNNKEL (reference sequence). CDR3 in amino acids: CASSTARNTEAFF. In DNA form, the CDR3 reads TGTGCCAGCAGCACCGCTAGGAACACTGAAGCTTTCTTT.

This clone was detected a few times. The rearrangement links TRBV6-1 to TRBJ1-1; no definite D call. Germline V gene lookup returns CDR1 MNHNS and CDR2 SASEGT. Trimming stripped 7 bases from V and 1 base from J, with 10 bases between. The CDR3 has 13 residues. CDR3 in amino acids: CASITQENTEAFF. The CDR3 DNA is TGTGCCAGCATTACGCAGGAGAACACTGAAGCTTTCTTT.

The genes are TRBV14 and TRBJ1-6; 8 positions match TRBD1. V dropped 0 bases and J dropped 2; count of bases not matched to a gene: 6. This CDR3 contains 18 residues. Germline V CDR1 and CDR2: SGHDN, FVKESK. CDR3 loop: CASSQDFGTGTYNSPLHF. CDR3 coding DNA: TGTGCCAGCAGCCAAGATTTCGGGACAGGTACCTATAATTCACCCCTCCACTTT.

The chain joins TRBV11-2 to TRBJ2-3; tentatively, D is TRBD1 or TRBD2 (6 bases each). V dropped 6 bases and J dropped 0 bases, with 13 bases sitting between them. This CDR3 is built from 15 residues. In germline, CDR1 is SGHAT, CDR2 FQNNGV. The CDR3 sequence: CASRNTGTSTDTQYF. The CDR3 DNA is TGTGCCAGCAGAAACACAGGGACTAGCACAGATACGCAGTATTTT.

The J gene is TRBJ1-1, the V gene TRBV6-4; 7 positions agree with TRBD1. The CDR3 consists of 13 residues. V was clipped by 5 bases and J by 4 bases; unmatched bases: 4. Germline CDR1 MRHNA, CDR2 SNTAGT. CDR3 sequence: CASSSNRGTEAFF. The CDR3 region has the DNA TGTGCCAGCAGTTCCAACAGGGGCACTGAAGCTTTCTTT.

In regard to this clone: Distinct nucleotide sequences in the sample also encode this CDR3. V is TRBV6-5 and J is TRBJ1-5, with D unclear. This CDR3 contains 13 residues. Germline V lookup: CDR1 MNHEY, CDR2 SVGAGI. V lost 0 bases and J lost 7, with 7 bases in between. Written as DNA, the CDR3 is TGTGCCAGCAGTTACTCGAACCAGCAGCCCCAGCATTTT. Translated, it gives CASSYSNQQPQHF.

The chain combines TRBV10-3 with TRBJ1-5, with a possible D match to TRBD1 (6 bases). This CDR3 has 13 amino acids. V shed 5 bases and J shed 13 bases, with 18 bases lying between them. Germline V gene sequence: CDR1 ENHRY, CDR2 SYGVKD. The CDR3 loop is CAISFSQGNPQHF. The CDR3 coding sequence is TGTGCCATCAGTTTTTCTCAGGGGAATCCACAGCATTTT.

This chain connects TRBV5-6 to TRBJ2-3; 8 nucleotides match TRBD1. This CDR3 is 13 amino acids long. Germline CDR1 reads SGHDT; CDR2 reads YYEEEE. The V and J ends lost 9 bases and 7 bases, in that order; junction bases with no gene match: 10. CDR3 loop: CATGTGNRNTQYF. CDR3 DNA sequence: TGTGCCACCGGGACAGGTAATAGGAATACGCAGTATTTT.

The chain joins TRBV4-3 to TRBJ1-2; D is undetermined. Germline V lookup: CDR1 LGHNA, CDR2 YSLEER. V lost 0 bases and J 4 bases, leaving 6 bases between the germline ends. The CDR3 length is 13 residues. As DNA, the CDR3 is TGCGCCAGCAGCCAAGATAGGGCCTATGGCTACACCTTC. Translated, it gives CASSQDRAYGYTF.

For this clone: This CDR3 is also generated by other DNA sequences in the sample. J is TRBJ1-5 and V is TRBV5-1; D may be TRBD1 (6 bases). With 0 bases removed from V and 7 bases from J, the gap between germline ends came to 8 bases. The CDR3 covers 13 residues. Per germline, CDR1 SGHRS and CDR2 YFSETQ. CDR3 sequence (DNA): TGCGCCAGCAGCTTGGAAGGGGGGCAGCCCCAGCATTTT. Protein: CASSLEGGQPQHF. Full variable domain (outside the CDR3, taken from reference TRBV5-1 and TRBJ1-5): KAGVTQTPRYLIKTRGQQVTLSCSPISGHRSVSWYQQTPGQGLQFLFEYFSETQRNKGNFPGRFSGRQFSNSRSEMNVSTLELGDSALYLCASSLEGGQPQHFGDGTRLSIL.

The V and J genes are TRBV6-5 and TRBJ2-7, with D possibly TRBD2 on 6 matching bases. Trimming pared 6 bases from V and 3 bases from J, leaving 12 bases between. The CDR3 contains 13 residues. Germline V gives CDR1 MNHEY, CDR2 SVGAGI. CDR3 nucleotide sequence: TGTGCCAGCAGCCGCGGAGGGAACTACGAGCAGTACTTC. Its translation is CASSRGGNYEQYF.

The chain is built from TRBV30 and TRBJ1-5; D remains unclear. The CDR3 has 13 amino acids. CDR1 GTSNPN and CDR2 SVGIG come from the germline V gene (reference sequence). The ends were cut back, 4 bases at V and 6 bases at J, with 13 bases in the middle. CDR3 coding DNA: TGTGCCTGGACGGGAGCCAGAGGTCAGCCCCAGCATTTT. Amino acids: CAWTGARGQPQHF.

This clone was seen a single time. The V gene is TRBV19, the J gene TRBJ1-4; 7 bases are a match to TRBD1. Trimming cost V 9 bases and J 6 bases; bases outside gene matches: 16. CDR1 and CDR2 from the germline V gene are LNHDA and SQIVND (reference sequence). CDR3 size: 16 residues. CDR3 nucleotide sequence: TGTGCCAGCAATCGGGGCTTTAGGCAGGGGGATGAAAAACTGTTTTTT. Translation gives CASNRGFRQGDEKLFF.

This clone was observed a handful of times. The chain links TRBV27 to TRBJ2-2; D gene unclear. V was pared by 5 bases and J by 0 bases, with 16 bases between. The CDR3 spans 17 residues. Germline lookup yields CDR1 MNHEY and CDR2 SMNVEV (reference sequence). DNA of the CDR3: TGTGCCAGCAGTCTTCGGGCCCTATTGACGAACACCGGGGAGCTGTTTTTT. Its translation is CASSLRALLTNTGELFF.

CDR3 loop: CASGGASSTDTQYF. The CDR3 DNA sequence: TGCGCCAGCGGGGGGGCCTCTAGCACAGATACGCAGTATTTT. The V and J genes are TRBV5-1 and TRBJ2-3; D is possibly TRBD2 (7 bases). Germline CDR1 and CDR2: SGHRS and YFSETQ. Trimming removed 7 bases from V and 0 bases from J, with 12 bases in between. The CDR3 loop spans 14 amino acids.

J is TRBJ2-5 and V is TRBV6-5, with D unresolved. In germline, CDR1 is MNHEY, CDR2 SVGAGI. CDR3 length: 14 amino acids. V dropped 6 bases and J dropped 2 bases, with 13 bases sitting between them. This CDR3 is CASSLTPNQETQYF. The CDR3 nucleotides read TGTGCCAGCAGCCTAACACCTAATCAAGAGACCCAGTACTTC.